This T cell receptor beta chain appears in the sequencing data of a study of regulatory T cells in long-lasting Graves disease. TCR beta libraries were built with iRepertoire HTBI primers and Arm-PCR of CDR3 regions. Each CDR3 protein is one row after TCRdb ran MiXCR on the multiplex PCR reads. The sample carries hundreds of thousands of distinct CDR3 sequences, 15% to 19% recorded once. Concerning this clonotype itself: The antigen remains undetermined.

The CDR3 is 14 residues long. V was pared by 6 bases and J by 4 bases, with 16 bases between. Germline V CDR1 and CDR2: MDHEN, SYDVKM. Study-level findings and limits: TRBV28, TRBJ1-2 and TRBJ2-5 emerged as the favored segments in persistent disease. Persistent cases of Graves' showed reduced TCR diversity relative to newly diagnosed patients. Persistent patients had more shared public clonotypes (approximately 2,700) than new patients (approximately 970).

Time point reported: newly diagnosed GD, antithyroid drugs for less than 3 months. Researchers made the TCR library from RNA that was extracted from PBMCs. The rearrangement uses TRBV28 and TRBJ2-7; no firm D call. This clonotype was obtained from a female donor with Graves disease. Here the sequenced sample was peripheral blood mononuclear cells (PBMCs), taken at new diagnosis, from a patient treated with antithyroid drugs. The CDR3 is CASRANDRPYEQYF. In nucleotides, the CDR3 is TGTGCCAGCAGGGCTAATGATCGGCCTTACGAGCAGTACTTC.